This T cell receptor beta chain was recorded in a study of T-cell memory formation after mild COVID-19. TCRdb redid the calling of the 5' RACE reads with MiXCR, one entry per CDR3 protein. The table includes 500,000 to 550,000 distinct CDR3 sequences, over 20% detected once. Germline lookup yields CDR1 SEHNR and CDR2 FQNEAQ (reference sequence). The CDR3 is 16 residues long. The V gene lost 7 bases and the J gene lost 2 bases, with 17 bases spanning the gap. This clonotype was observed once. The TCR sequence derives from an adult woman who had mild COVID-19 (a few samples of this study predate the infection). Cell type and time point are not known. This chain links TRBV7-9 with TRBJ2-2; D could derive from TRBD1 or TRBD2 (5 bases each). Sequencing was carried out using PBMCs or a T cell subset sorted from them (not recorded which). The DNA for the CDR3 is TGTGCCAGCACCTCAACTATGGGACCTAACACCGGGGAGCTGTTTTTT. It encodes CASTSTMGPNTGELFF.